A single sample gave rise to the 30 T cell receptor beta chains below, sequenced in a study of response to subunit inactivated influenza vaccine. MiXCR was run by TCRdb on the RT-PCR reads, yielding one entry per CDR3 protein. Among around 480,000 distinct CDR3 sequences, 15% to 20% were seen once, and the ten largest hold less than 4%. The sequences come from CD4+ T cells sorted from PBMCs, collected around 25 months after vaccination. The origin of the receptors is a man between 50 and 69 years old who received an inactivated influenza vaccine.

The genes are TRBV12-3 or TRBV12-4 and TRBJ1-5; D is uncertain. V lost 5 bases to trimming and J lost 2 bases, with 10 bases between them. There are 14 residues in the CDR3. This chain's CDR3 is CASSLLAGNQPQHF. CDR3 nucleotides: TGTGCCAGCAGTCTCCTGGCTGGCAATCAGCCCCAGCATTTT.

The gene calls are TRBV11-3 and TRBJ2-5; 10 bases fit TRBD1. V lost 1 base and J lost 5; bases outside the gene matches: 4. Germline V gene sequence: CDR1 SGHNT, CDR2 YENEEA. The CDR3 extends over 15 amino acids. The CDR3 is CASSLARGQGETQYF. The CDR3 nucleotides read TGTGCCAGCAGCTTAGCACGGGGACAGGGGGAGACCCAGTACTTC.

This clonotype occurred a few times. V gene TRBV7-2 combines with J gene TRBJ2-7; unclear D gene. Deletions cut 1 base from V and 3 bases from J, with 10 bases between. CDR3 size: 14 residues. Germline V gives CDR1 SGHTA, CDR2 FQGNSA. The CDR3 spells CASSLVPGYYEQYF. CDR3 in DNA: TGTGCCAGCAGCTTAGTCCCCGGATACTACGAGCAGTACTTC.

There are a few counts of this clonotype. The genes are TRBV24-1 and TRBJ2-3, with unresolved D. CDR1 and CDR2 from the germline V gene are KGHDR and SFDVKD. Trimming shortened V by 9 bases and J by 1 base, and 10 bases separated the two germline ends. The CDR3 extends over 13 amino acids. The CDR3 here is CATGNSRTDTQYF. The CDR3 DNA follows: TGTGCCACCGGGAACAGTCGCACAGATACGCAGTATTTT.

The J gene is TRBJ1-6, the V gene TRBV12-3 or TRBV12-4; 8 nucleotides match TRBD1. The CDR3 runs to 14 residues. The V segment lost 5 bases and the J segment 6 bases; nucleotides outside the gene matches: 3. The CDR3 protein is CASSTGQVNSPLHF. DNA of the CDR3: TGTGCCAGCAGTACGGGACAGGTTAATTCACCCCTCCACTTT.

In DNA, the CDR3 is TGTGCCAGCTCACCACAAGAGACAGGGAGCTCTGGGGCCAACGTCCTGACTTTC. It specifies CASSPQETGSSGANVLTF. The gene calls are TRBV18 and TRBJ2-6; 7 bases agree with TRBD1. Per the germline V gene, CDR1 is KGHSH and CDR2 is LQKENI. The length of the CDR3 is 18 residues. V shed 1 base, J shed 0 bases, and the junction held 6 bases outside the gene matches.

This clonotype was detected only a few times. The chain has TRBV20-1 and TRBJ2-2; 10 bases agree with TRBD2. The CDR3 is 16 residues long. Germline CDR1 and CDR2: DFQATT and SNEGSKA (reference sequence). The trim removed 6 bases at V and 2 bases at J, leaving 9 bases unmatched. The CDR3 sequence is CSATLRTSGNTGELFF. The CDR3 nucleotides read TGCAGTGCCACCCTCCGGACTAGCGGAAACACCGGGGAGCTGTTTTTT.

This clonotype was picked up many times. The CDR3 sequence: CASSTSTGLNYGYTF. The CDR3 DNA reads TGTGCCAGCAGTACCTCAACAGGACTTAACTATGGCTACACCTTC. The chain has TRBV6-1 and TRBJ1-2, with a tentative D call TRBD1 (5 bases). Germline assignment: CDR1 MNHNS and CDR2 SASEGT. V was shortened by 5 bases and J by 1 base, with 14 bases between the two germline ends. The CDR3 is made up of 15 amino acids.

The rearrangement links TRBV12-3 or TRBV12-4 to TRBJ2-5; D may be TRBD2 (5 bases). The CDR3 consists of 13 residues. Trimming took off 6 bases at V and 0 bases at J, with 8 bases between the two ends. CDR3 sequence: CASRDGDQETQYF. The CDR3 coding sequence is TGTGCCAGCAGGGACGGGGACCAAGAGACCCAGTACTTC.

This clonotype has ten or more counts. The CDR3 nucleotides are TGCAGCGTTGGTCGGGGGTACAATGAGCAGTTCTTC. Translating it yields CSVGRGYNEQFF. V gene TRBV29-1 combines with J gene TRBJ2-1, with a possible D match to TRBD2 (6 bases). Germline CDR1 is SQVTM and CDR2 is ANQGSEA. Trimming took 4 bases from V and 4 from J, leaving 8 bases between them. CDR3 length: 12 amino acids.

The rearrangement uses TRBV7-2 and TRBJ2-5; D remains unclear. The germline V gene encodes CDR1 SGHTA and CDR2 FQGNSA. Trimming took off 5 bases at V and 5 bases at J, with 12 bases between the two ends. The CDR3 has 13 amino acids. The CDR3: CASSPGEAETQYF. The CDR3 nucleotides are TGTGCCAGCAGCCCGGGCGAGGCCGAGACCCAGTACTTC. The variable domain in full, completed from reference TRBV7-2 and TRBJ2-5, reads GAGVSQSPSNKVTEKGKDVELRCDPISGHTALYWYRQSLGQGLEFLIYFQGNSAPDKSGLPSDRFSAERTGGSVSTLTIQRTQQEDSAVYLCASSPGEAETQYFGPGTRLLVL.

In this sample, this clonotype turned up a few times. The J gene is TRBJ2-7, the V gene TRBV7-2, with D hard to call. Trimming shortened V by 2 bases and J by 0 bases, and 8 bases separated the two germline ends. Germline CDR1 and CDR2: SGHTA and FQGNSA. This CDR3 has 14 amino acids. The chain's CDR3 is CASSLSGYSYEQYF. CDR3 nucleotide sequence: TGTGCCAGCAGCTTATCCGGGTACTCCTACGAGCAGTACTTC.

The rearrangement links TRBV7-9 to TRBJ1-1; a possible D gene is TRBD1 (6 bases). The CDR3 spans 15 residues. V dropped 2 bases and J dropped 3 bases, with 13 bases sitting between them. Germline-derived CDR1 and CDR2 are SEHNR and FQNEAQ (reference sequence). CDR3 sequence reads: CASSLFTGSDTEAFF. CDR3 DNA sequence: TGTGCCAGCAGCTTATTCACAGGGTCGGACACTGAAGCTTTCTTT. Filled out from reference TRBV7-9 and TRBJ1-1, the complete variable domain reads DTGVSQNPRHKITKRGQNVTFRCDPISEHNRLYWYRQTLGQGPEFLTYFQNEAQLEKSRLLSDRFSAERPKGSFSTLEIQRTEQGDSAMYLCASSLFTGSDTEAFFGQGTRLTVV.

This clonotype was detected ten times or more. This chain uses TRBV7-3 with TRBJ2-1; 9 positions agree with TRBD1. Germline assignment: CDR1 SGHTA and CDR2 FQGTGA. V gave up 2 bases and J gave up 7 bases; unmatched junction bases: 9. The CDR3 has 16 amino acids. The CDR3 protein is CASSLVAGQGRNEQFF. CDR3 coding DNA: TGTGCCAGCAGCTTAGTTGCGGGACAGGGTAGGAATGAGCAGTTCTTC. The variable domain in full, completed from reference TRBV7-3 and TRBJ2-1, reads GAGVSQTPSNKVTEKGKYVELRCDPISGHTALYWYRQSLGQGPEFLIYFQGTGAADDSGLPNDRFFAVRPEGSVSTLKIQRTERGDSAVYLCASSLVAGQGRNEQFFGPGTRLTVL.

This clonotype came up once. The chain links TRBV5-1 to TRBJ2-7; no firm D call. CDR1 and CDR2 (germline): SGHRS, YFSETQ. The ends were cut back, 1 base at V and 0 bases at J, with 5 bases in the middle. CDR3 length: 13 amino acids. The CDR3 DNA reads TGCGCCAGCAGCTTGATGGACTCCTACGAGCAGTACTTC. Its translation is CASSLMDSYEQYF.

This clonotype was observed a handful of times. The chain has TRBV6-2 or TRBV6-3 and TRBJ1-1; 9 positions agree with TRBD1. The V segment lost 4 bases and the J segment 0 bases; nucleotides outside the gene matches: 15. The germline V gene has CDR1 MNHEY and CDR2 SVGEGT. The CDR3 runs to 19 residues. The CDR3 DNA reads as TGTGCCAGCAGTTTGTACAGGGGGCTCAGCGTGAGAATGAACACTGAAGCTTTCTTT. Translation: CASSLYRGLSVRMNTEAFF.

This clonotype was detected a few times. DNA for the CDR3: TGCGCCAGCAGCGACCTGGCTAGCGGTTACTCTGGGGCCAACGTCCTGACTTTC. Protein sequence: CASSDLASGYSGANVLTF. V is TRBV4-3 and J is TRBJ2-6; TRBD2 matches 7 bases. J lost 0 bases, V lost 5 bases, and 10 bases had no gene match. Germline V lookup: CDR1 LGHNA, CDR2 YSLEER. The CDR3 contains 18 residues.

This chain links TRBV7-9 with TRBJ2-7; the D gene is possibly TRBD2 (6 bases). V lost 5 bases to trimming and J lost 7 bases, with 12 bases between them. The germline gives CDR1 SEHNR, CDR2 FQNEAQ (reference sequence). The CDR3 consists of 12 residues. DNA for the CDR3: TGTGCCAGCAGCCGGACTGGGAGGGAGCAGTACTTC. It specifies CASSRTGREQYF.

The genes are TRBV18 and TRBJ1-1; D is unresolved. Germline V CDR1 and CDR2: KGHSH, LQKENI. The CDR3 is made up of 13 amino acids. V dropped 3 bases and J dropped 2 bases, with 7 bases sitting between them. CDR3 amino acids: CASSPASNTEAFF. As DNA, the CDR3 is TGTGCCAGCTCACCGGCAAGTAACACTGAAGCTTTCTTT.

This rearrangement joins TRBV7-2 to TRBJ2-1; 7 positions match TRBD2. Germline-derived CDR1 and CDR2 are SGHTA and FQGNSA. The CDR3 has 16 residues. The V segment lost 5 bases and the J segment 7 bases; nucleotides outside the gene matches: 14. The CDR3 DNA is TGTGCCAGCAGCCCCCGCGGGAGTCTGGTTAGGAATGAGCAGTTCTTC. It specifies CASSPRGSLVRNEQFF.

This clonotype was detected only a few times. The chain employs TRBV6-2 or TRBV6-3 and TRBJ2-7, with D possibly TRBD2 on 5 matching bases. CDR1 and CDR2 from the germline V gene are MNHEY and SVGEGT. The CDR3 is made up of 13 amino acids. With 2 bases removed from V and 4 bases from J, the gap between germline ends came to 9 bases. In DNA, the CDR3 is TGTGCCAGCAGTTACGGGAGAACATACGAGCAGTACTTC. Amino acid sequence: CASSYGRTYEQYF.

In this sample, this clonotype turned up a few times. The rearrangement links TRBV6-2 or TRBV6-3 to TRBJ2-1; 14 bases are shared with TRBD2. With V trimmed by 6 bases and J by 9 bases, 7 bases remained unmatched. Germline values: CDR1 MNHEY, CDR2 SVGEGT. The CDR3 is 15 amino acids. The chain's CDR3 is CASSKGLAGVPEQFF. The CDR3 DNA follows: TGTGCCAGCAGCAAGGGACTAGCGGGAGTTCCTGAGCAGTTCTTC.

This clonotype came up a few times. This rearrangement joins TRBV7-2 to TRBJ2-5; D uncertain. CDR1 is SGHTA and CDR2 is FQGNSA in the germline V gene. Trimming removed 6 bases at V and 1 base at J, with 21 bases between. The CDR3 totals 17 residues. CDR3 in DNA: TGTGCCAGCAGTTCTCAACCCCTTTACAGATCCCAAGAGACCCAGTACTTC. Translated: CASSSQPLYRSQETQYF. Looking up the rest from reference TRBV7-2 and TRBJ2-5 gives the full variable domain: GAGVSQSPSNKVTEKGKDVELRCDPISGHTALYWYRQSLGQGLEFLIYFQGNSAPDKSGLPSDRFSAERTGGSVSTLTIQRTQQEDSAVYLCASSSQPLYRSQETQYFGPGTRLLVL.

The chain carries TRBV20-1 and TRBJ2-7, with TRBD1 as a possible D gene (6 bases). Germline V lookup: CDR1 DFQATT, CDR2 SNEGSKA (reference sequence). V lost 0 bases to trimming and J lost 3 bases, with 15 bases between them. This CDR3 spans 15 amino acids. The CDR3: CSARDRQGLLYEQYF. The CDR3, as DNA: TGCAGTGCTAGAGATCGGCAGGGGCTTCTCTACGAGCAGTACTTC.

The rearrangement joins TRBV10-3 to TRBJ2-3, with D possibly being TRBD2 (5 bases). Germline values: CDR1 ENHRY, CDR2 SYGVKD. The CDR3 extends over 14 amino acids. Trimming left V 7 bases short and J 8 bases short, with 19 bases between. Here the CDR3 reads CAIISAPDEGTQYF. In nucleotides, the CDR3 is TGTGCCATCATCTCGGCCCCGGATGAGGGTACGCAGTATTTT.

The sample holds many counts of this clonotype. V gene TRBV30 combines with J gene TRBJ2-7; D call uncertain. Germline loops: CDR1 GTSNPN, CDR2 SVGIG (reference sequence). The CDR3 covers 12 residues. Trimming shortened V by 5 bases and J by 3 bases, and 11 bases separated the two germline ends. The DNA of the CDR3 is TGTGCCTGGGGCCCCAAGGGCTACGAGCAGTACTTC. Amino acids: CAWGPKGYEQYF.

This clonotype showed up many times. The CDR3, as DNA: TGTGCCAGCAGTTTAGGGGCAGACCCATCCTATGGCTACACCTTC. This translates into CASSLGADPSYGYTF. The chain is built from TRBV12-3 or TRBV12-4 and TRBJ1-2, with D uncertain. V shed 1 base and J shed 4 bases, with 13 bases lying between them. The CDR3 is 15 residues long.

The V gene is TRBV30, the J gene TRBJ1-1; D is ambiguous. Germline V gene sequence: CDR1 GTSNPN, CDR2 SVGIG (reference sequence). Trimming removed 0 bases at V and 6 bases at J, with 8 bases between. The CDR3 loop spans 12 amino acids. The CDR3 loop reads CAWSVLEPEAFF. The CDR3 DNA is TGTGCCTGGAGTGTATTAGAGCCTGAAGCTTTCTTT.

This sequence joins TRBV19 and TRBJ1-4; no clear D gene. CDR3 size: 14 residues. Germline CDR1 reads LNHDA; CDR2 reads SQIVND (reference sequence). V dropped 8 bases and J dropped 4 bases, with 14 bases sitting between them. CDR3 nucleotides: TGTGCCAGTGAGAGTGTTGGACTTAATGAAAAACTGTTTTTT. This gives the protein CASESVGLNEKLFF.

The chain combines TRBV20-1 with TRBJ2-1; D is possibly TRBD2 (6 bases). V lost 4 bases, J lost 3 bases, and 10 bases lay in between. The CDR3 is made up of 13 amino acids. Germline V gives CDR1 DFQATT, CDR2 SNEGSKA (reference sequence). CDR3 residues: CSATGEDYNEQFF. Here the CDR3 DNA reads TGCAGTGCTACTGGGGAGGACTACAATGAGCAGTTCTTC.